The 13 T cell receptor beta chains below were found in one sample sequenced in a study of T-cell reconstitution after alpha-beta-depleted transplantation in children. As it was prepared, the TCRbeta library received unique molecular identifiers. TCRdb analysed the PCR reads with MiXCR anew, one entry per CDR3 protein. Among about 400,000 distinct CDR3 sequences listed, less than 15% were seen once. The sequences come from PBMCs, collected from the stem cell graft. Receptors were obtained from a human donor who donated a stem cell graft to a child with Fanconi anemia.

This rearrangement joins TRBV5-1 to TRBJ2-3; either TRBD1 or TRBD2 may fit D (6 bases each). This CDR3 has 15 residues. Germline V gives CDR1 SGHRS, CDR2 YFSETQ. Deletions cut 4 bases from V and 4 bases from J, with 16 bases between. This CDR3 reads CASSLVRDISDTQYF. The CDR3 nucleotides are TGCGCCAGCAGCCTTGTGCGGGACATTTCAGATACGCAGTATTTT.

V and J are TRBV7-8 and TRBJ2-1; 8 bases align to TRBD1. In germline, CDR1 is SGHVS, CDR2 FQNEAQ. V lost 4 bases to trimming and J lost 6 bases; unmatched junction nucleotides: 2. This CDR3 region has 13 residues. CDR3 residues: CASSSDRANEQFF. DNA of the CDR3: TGTGCCAGCAGCTCGGACAGGGCCAATGAGCAGTTCTTC.

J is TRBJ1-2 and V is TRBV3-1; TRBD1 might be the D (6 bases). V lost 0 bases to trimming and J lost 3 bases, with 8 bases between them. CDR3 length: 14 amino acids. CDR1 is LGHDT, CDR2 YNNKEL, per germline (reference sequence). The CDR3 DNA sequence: TGTGCCAGCAGCCAAGACAGGGGACACTATGGCTACACCTTC. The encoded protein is CASSQDRGHYGYTF.

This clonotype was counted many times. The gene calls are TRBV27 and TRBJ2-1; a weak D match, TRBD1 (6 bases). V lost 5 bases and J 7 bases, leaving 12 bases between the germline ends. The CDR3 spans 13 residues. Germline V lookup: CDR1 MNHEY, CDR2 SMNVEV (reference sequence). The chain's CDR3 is CASSVGADNEQFF. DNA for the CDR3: TGTGCCAGCAGTGTGGGGGCGGATAATGAGCAGTTCTTC.

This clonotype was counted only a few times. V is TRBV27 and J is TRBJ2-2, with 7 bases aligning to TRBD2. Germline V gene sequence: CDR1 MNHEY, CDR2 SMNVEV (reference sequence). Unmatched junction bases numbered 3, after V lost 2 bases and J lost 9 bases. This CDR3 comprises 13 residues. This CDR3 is CASSLSGARELFF. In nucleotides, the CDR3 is TGTGCCAGCAGTTTAAGCGGGGCGCGGGAGCTGTTTTTT.

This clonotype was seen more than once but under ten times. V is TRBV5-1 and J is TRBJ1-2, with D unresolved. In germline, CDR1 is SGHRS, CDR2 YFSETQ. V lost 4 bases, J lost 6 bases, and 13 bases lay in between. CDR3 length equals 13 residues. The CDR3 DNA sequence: TGCGCCAGCAGCGGCGGTAACACGGATGGCTACACCTTC. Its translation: CASSGGNTDGYTF.

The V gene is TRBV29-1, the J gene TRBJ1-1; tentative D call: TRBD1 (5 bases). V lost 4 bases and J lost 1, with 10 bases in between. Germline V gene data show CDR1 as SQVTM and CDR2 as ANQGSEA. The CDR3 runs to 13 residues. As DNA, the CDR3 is TGCAGCGTTGCCCAGACAGAGAACACTGAAGCTTTCTTT. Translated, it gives CSVAQTENTEAFF.

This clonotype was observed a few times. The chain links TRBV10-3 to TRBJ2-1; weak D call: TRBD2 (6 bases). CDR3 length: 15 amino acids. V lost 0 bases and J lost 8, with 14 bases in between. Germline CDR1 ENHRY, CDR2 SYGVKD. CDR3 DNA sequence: TGTGCCATCAGTGAGTCGAATGGGAGGTTGGATGAGCAGTTCTTC. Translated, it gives CAISESNGRLDEQFF.

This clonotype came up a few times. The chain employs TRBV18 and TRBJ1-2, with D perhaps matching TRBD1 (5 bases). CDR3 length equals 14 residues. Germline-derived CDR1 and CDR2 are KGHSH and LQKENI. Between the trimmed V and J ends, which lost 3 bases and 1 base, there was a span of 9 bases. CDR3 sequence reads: CASSPIQVNYGYTF. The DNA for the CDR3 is TGTGCCAGCTCACCGATACAGGTTAACTATGGCTACACCTTC.

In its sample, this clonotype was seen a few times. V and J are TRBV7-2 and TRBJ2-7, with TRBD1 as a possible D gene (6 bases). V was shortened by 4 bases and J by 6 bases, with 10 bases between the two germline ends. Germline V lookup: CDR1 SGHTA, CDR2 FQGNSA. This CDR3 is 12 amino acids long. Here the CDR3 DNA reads TGTGCCAGCAGCTCGGGACACGGCGAGCAGTACTTC. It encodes CASSSGHGEQYF.

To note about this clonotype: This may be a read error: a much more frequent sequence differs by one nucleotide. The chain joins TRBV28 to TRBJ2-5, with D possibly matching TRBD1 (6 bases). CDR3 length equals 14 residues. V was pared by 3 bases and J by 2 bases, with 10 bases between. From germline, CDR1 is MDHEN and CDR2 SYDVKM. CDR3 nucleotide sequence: TGTGCCAGCAGTTTTGAACAGGGTCAAGAGACCCAGTACTTC. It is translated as CASSFEQGQETQYF.

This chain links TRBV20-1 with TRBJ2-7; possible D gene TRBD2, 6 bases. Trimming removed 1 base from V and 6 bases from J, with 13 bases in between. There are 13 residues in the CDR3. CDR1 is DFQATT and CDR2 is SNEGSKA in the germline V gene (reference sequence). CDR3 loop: CSARANTGGEQYF. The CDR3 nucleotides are TGCAGTGCTAGAGCGAATACCGGGGGCGAGCAGTACTTC.

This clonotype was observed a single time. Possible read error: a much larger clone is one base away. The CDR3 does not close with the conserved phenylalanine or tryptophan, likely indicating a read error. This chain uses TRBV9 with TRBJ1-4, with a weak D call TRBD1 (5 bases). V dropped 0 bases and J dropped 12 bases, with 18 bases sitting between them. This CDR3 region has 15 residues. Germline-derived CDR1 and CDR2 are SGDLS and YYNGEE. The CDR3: CASSVDRRWGGELFY. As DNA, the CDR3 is TGTGCCAGCAGCGTAGACAGGAGATGGGGTGGTGAACTGTTTTAT.